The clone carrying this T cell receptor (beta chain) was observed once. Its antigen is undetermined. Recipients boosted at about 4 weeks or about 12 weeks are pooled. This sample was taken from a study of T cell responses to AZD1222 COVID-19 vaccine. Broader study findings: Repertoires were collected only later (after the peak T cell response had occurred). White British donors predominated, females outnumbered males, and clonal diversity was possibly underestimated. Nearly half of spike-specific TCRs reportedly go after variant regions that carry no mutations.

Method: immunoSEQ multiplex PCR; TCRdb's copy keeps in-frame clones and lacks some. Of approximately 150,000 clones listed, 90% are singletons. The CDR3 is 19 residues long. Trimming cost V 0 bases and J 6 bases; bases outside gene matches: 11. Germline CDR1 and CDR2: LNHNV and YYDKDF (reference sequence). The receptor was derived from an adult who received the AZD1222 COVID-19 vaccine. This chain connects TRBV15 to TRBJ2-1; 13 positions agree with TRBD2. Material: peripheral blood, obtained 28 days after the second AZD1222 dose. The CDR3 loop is CATSREGELAGGPSNEQFF. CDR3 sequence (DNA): TGTGCCACCAGCAGAGAGGGAGAACTAGCGGGAGGGCCAAGCAATGAGCAGTTCTTC.